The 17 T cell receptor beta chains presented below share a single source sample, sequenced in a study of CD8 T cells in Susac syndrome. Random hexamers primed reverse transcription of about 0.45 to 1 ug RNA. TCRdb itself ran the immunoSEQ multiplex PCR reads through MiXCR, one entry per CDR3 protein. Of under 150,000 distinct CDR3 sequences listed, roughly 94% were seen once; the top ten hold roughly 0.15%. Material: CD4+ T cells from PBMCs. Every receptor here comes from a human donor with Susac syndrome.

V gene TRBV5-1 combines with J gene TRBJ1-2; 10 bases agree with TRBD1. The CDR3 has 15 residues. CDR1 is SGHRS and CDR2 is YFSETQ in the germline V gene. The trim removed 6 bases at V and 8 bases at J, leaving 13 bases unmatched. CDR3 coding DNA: TGCGCCAGCAAACCTGCCTGGACAGGGGGATCGGGCTACACCTTC. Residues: CASKPAWTGGSGYTF.

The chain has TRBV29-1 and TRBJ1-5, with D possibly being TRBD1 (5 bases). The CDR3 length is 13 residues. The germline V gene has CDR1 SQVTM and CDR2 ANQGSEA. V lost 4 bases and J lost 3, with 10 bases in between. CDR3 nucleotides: TGCAGCGTTGGGCAGGGCTCCAATCAGCCCCAGCATTTT. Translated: CSVGQGSNQPQHF.

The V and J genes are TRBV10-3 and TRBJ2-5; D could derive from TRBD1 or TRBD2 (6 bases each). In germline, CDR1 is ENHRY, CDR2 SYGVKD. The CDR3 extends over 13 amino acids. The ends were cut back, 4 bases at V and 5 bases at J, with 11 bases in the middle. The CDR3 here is CAISGGAEETQYF. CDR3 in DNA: TGTGCCATCAGTGGGGGGGCTGAGGAGACCCAGTACTTC.

The CDR3 sequence is CASTVAGLAKNIQYF. CDR3 DNA sequence: TGTGCCAGCACTGTGGCAGGACTAGCCAAAAACATTCAGTACTTC. This sequence joins TRBV6-2 or TRBV6-3 and TRBJ2-4; TRBD2 might be the D (5 bases). Germline CDR1 MNHEY, CDR2 SVGEGT. The V end lost 7 bases, the J end lost 0 bases, and 13 bases lay between the germline ends. CDR3 length: 15 residues.

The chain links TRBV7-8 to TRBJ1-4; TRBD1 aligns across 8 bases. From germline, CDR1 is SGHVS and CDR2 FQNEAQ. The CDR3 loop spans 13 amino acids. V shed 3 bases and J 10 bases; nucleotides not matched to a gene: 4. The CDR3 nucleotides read TGTGCCAGCAGCTTGGCCGGACAGGGAAAACTGTTTTTT. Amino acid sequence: CASSLAGQGKLFF.

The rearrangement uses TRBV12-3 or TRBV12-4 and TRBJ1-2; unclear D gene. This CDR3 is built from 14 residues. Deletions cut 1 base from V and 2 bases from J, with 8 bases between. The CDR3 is CASSLVASNYGYTF. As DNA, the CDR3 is TGTGCCAGCAGTTTAGTCGCCAGCAACTATGGCTACACCTTC.

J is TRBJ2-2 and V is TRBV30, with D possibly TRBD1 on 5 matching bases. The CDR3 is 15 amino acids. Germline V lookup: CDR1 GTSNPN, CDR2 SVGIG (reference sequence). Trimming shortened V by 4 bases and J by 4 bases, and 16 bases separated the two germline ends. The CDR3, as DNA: TGTGCCTGGACCCCAGTGGGGCGACGCACCGGGGAGCTGTTTTTT. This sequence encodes CAWTPVGRRTGELFF.

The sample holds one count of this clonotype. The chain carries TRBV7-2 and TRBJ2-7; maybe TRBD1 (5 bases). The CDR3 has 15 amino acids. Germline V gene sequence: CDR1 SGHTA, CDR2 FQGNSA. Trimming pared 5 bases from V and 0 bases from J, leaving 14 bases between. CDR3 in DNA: TGTGCCAGCAGCCCCGGCGACAGTACCTCCTACGAGCAGTACTTC. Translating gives CASSPGDSTSYEQYF.

CDR3 in amino acids: CASSLQASGSSYNEQFF. In DNA, the CDR3 is TGTGCCAGCAGCTTACAAGCTAGCGGGAGCTCCTACAATGAGCAGTTCTTC. The chain links TRBV7-3 to TRBJ2-1; 10 bases align to TRBD2. CDR3 size: 17 residues. After removal of 2 bases from V and 0 bases from J, the junction contained 4 bases not matched to a gene. The V gene's germline CDR1 is SGHTA and CDR2 FQGTGA.

CDR3 in DNA: TGCAGTGCTAGAGAGTGGCTTCTTGGCACAGATACGCAGTATTTT. It is translated as CSAREWLLGTDTQYF. The V call is TRBV20-1, the J call TRBJ2-3; unclear D gene. The length of the CDR3 is 15 residues. Germline assignment: CDR1 DFQATT and CDR2 SNEGSKA (reference sequence). Trimming left V 0 bases short and J 1 base short, with 11 bases between.

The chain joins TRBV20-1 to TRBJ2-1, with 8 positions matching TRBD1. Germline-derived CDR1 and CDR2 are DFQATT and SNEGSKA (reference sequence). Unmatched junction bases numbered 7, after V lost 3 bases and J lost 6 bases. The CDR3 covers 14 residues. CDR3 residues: CSARTGTGINEQFF. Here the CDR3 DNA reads TGCAGTGCTAGGACCGGGACAGGTATCAATGAGCAGTTCTTC.

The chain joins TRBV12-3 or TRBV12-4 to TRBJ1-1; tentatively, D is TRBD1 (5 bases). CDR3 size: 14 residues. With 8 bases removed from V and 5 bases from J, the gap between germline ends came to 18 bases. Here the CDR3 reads CASGGPGDVTEAFF. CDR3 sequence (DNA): TGTGCCAGCGGGGGACCCGGGGATGTTACTGAAGCTTTCTTT.

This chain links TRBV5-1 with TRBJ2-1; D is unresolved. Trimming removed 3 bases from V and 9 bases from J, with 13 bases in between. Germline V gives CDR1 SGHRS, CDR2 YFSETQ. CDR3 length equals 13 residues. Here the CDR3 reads CASSSQTSSEQFF. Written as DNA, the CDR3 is TGCGCCAGCAGCTCACAAACGAGTAGTGAGCAGTTCTTC.

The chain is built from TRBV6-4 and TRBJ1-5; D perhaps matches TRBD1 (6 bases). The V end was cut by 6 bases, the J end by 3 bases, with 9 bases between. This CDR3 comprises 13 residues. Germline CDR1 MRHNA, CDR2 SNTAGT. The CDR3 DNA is TGTGCCAGCAGCCCAGGGGCCAATCAGCCCCAGCATTTT. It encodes CASSPGANQPQHF.

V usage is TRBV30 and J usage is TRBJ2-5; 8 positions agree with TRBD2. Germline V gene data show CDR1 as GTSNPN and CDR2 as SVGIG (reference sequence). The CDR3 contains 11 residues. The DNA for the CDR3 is TGTGCGTCGGGACTAGTGGAGACCCAGTACTTC. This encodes CASGLVETQYF.

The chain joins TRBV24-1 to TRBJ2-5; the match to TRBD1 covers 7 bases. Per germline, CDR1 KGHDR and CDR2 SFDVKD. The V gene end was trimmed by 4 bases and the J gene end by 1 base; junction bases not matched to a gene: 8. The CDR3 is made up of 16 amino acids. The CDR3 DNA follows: TGTGCCACCAGTGAACCCAAACAGGGGTTCCAAGAGACCCAGTACTTC. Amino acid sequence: CATSEPKQGFQETQYF.

The CDR3 coding sequence is TGTGCCAGCAGTGAAGAAGGCAGGGGTGCCTTAGGCTACACCTTC. Its protein product is CASSEEGRGALGYTF. The chain couples TRBV2 to TRBJ1-2, with D tentatively TRBD1 (6 bases). Germline lookup yields CDR1 SNHLY and CDR2 FYNNEI. The V end lost 1 base, the J end lost 8 bases, and 17 bases lay between the germline ends. The CDR3 runs 15 residues.